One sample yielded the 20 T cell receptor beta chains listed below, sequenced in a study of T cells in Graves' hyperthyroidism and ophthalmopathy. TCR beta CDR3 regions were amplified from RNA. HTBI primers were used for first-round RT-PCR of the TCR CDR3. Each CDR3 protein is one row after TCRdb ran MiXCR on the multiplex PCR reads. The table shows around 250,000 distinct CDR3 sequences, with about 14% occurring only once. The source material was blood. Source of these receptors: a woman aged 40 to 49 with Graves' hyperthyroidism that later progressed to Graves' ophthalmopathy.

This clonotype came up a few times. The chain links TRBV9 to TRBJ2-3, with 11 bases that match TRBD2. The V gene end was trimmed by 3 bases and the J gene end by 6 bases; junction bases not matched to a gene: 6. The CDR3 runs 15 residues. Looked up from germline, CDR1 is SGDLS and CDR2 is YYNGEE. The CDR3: CASSAGLAEGDTQYF. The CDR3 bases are TGTGCCAGCAGCGCGGGACTAGCGGAGGGGGATACGCAGTATTTT.

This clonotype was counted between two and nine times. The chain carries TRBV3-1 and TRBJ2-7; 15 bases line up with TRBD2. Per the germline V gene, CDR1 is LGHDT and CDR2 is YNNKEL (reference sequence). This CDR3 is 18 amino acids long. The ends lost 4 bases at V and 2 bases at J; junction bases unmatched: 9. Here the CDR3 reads CASSRRTSGRALPYEQYF. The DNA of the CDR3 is TGTGCCAGCAGCCGCCGGACTAGCGGGAGGGCTTTACCCTACGAGCAGTACTTC.

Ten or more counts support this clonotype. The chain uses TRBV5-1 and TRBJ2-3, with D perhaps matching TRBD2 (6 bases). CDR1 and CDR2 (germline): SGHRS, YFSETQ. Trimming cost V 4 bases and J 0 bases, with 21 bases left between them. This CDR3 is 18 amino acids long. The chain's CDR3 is CASSRPRSIAESTDTQYF. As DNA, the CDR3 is TGCGCCAGCAGCCGACCCCGATCCATAGCGGAAAGCACAGATACGCAGTATTTT.

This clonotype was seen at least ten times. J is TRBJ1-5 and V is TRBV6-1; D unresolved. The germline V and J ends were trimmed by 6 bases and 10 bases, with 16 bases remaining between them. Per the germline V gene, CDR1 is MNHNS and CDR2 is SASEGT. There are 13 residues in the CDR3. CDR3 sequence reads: CASSNGHHRPQHF. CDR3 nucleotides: TGTGCCAGCAGCAATGGCCACCATCGACCCCAGCATTTT.

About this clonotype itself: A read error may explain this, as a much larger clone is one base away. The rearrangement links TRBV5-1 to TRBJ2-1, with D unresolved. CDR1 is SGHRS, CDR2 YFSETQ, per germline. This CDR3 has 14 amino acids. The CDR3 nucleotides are TGCGCCAACAGCTCAAGCGAAACCTACAATGAGCAGTTCTTC. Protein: CANSSSETYNEQFF.

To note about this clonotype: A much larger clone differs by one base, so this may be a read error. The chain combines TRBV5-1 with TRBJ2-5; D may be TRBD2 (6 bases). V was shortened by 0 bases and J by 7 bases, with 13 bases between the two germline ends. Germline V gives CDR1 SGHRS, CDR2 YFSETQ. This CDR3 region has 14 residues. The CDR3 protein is CASSLAGGKATQYF. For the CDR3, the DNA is TGCGCCAGCAGCTTGGCTGGGGGGAAGGCGACCCAGTACTTC.

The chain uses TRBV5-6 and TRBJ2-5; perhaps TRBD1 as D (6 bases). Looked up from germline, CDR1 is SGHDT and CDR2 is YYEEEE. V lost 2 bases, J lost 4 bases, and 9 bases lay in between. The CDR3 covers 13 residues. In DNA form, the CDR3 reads TGTGCCAGCAGCTTTCCAGGGGTAGAGACCCAGTACTTC. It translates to CASSFPGVETQYF.

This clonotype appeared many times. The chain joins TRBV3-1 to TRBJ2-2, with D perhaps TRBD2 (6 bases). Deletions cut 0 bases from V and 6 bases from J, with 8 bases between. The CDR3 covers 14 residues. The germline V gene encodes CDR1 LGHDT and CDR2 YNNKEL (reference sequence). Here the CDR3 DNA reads TGTGCCAGCAGCCAAGATGGAGGGGCCGGGGAGCTGTTTTTT. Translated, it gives CASSQDGGAGELFF.

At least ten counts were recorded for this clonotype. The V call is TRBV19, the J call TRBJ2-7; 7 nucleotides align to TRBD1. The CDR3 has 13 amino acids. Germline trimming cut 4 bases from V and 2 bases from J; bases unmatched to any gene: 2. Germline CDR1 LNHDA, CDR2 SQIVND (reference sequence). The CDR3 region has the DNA TGTGCCAGTAGTAAGGACAGGCCCTACGAGCAGTACTTC. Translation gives CASSKDRPYEQYF.

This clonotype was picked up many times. CDR3 nucleotide sequence: TGTGCCAGCAGTAAGACTAGCGGGAGGGCCGAGCAGTACTTC. It encodes CASSKTSGRAEQYF. V and J are TRBV27 and TRBJ2-7; 14 positions agree with TRBD2. Per the germline V gene, CDR1 is MNHEY and CDR2 is SMNVEV (reference sequence). V dropped 5 bases and J dropped 6; count of bases not matched to a gene: 3. The CDR3 has 14 residues.

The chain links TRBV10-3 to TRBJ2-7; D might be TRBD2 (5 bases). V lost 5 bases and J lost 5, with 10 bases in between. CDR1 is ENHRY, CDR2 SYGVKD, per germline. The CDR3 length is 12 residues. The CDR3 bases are TGTGCCATCAGTTCCGGGATCCACGAGCAGTACTTC. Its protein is CAISSGIHEQYF.

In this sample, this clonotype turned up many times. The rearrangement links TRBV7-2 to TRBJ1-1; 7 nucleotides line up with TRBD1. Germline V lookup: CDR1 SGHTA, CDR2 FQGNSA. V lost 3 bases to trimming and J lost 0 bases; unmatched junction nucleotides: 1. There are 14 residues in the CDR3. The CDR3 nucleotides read TGTGCCAGCAGCTTCGGACAGGTGAACACTGAAGCTTTCTTT. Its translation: CASSFGQVNTEAFF.

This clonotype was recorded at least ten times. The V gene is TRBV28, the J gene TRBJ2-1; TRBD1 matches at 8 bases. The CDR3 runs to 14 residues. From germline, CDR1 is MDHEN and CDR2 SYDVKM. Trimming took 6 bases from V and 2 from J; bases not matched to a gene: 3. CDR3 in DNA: TGTGCCAGCAGGCAGGGGGCGGCCTACAATGAGCAGTTCTTC. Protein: CASRQGAAYNEQFF.

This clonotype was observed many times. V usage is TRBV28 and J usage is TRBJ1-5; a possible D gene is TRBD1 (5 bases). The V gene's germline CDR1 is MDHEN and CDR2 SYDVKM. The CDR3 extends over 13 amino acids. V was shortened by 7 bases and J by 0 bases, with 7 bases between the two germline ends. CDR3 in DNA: TGTGCCAGCAAAGGGGATAGCAATCAGCCCCAGCATTTT. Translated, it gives CASKGDSNQPQHF. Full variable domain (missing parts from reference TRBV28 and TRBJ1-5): DVKVTQSSRYLVKRTGEKVFLECVQDMDHENMFWYRQDPGLGLRLIYFSYDVKMKEKGDIPEGYSVSREKKERFSLILESASTNQTSMYLCASKGDSNQPQHFGDGTRLSIL.

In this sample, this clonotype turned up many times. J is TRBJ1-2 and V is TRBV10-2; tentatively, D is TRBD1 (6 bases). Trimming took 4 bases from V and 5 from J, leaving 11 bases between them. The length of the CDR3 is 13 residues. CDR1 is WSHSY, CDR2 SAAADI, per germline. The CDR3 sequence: CASSGTVVYGYTF. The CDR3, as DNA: TGCGCCAGCAGTGGGACAGTCGTTTATGGCTACACCTTC.

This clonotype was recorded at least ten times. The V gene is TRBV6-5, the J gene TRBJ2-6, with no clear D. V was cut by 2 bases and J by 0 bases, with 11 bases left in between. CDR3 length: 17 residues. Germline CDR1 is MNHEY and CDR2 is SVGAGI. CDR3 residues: CASSYRLSNSGANVLTF. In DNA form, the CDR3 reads TGTGCCAGCAGTTACCGGTTGAGCAACTCTGGGGCCAACGTCCTGACTTTC.

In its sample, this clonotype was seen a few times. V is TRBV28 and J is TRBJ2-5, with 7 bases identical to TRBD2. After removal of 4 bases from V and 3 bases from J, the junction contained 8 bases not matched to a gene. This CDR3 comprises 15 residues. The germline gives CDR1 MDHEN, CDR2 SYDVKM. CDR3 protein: CASSSLGTKKETQYF. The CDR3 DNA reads TGTGCCAGCAGTTCCCTCGGGACTAAAAAAGAGACCCAGTACTTC.

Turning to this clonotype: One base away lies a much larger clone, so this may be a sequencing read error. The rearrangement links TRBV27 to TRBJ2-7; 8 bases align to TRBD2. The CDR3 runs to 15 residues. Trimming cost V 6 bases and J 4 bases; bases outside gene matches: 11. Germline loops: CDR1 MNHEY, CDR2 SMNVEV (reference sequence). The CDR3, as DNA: TGTGCCAGCAGGTGGGGAGCGGGAGCTGGGTACGAGCAGTACTTC. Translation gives CASRWGAGAGYEQYF.

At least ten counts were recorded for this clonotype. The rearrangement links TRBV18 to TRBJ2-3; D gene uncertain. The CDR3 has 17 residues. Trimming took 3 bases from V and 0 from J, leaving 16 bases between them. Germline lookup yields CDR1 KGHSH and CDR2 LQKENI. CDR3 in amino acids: CASSPGPSPTSTDTQYF. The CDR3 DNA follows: TGTGCCAGCTCACCCGGACCTAGTCCGACTAGCACAGATACGCAGTATTTT. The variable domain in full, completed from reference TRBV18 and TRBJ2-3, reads NAGVMQNPRHLVRRRGQEARLRCSPMKGHSHVYWYRQLPEEGLKFMVYLQKENIIDESGMPKERFSAEFPKEGPSILRIQQVVRGDSAAYFCASSPGPSPTSTDTQYFGPGTRLTVL.

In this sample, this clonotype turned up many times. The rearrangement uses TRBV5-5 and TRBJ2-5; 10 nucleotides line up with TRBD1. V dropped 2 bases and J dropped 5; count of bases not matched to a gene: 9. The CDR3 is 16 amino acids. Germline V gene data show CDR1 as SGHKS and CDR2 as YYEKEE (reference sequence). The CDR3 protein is CASSLGIGQGEETQYF. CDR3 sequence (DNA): TGTGCCAGCAGCTTAGGTATAGGACAGGGGGAGGAGACCCAGTACTTC.